This T cell receptor (beta chain) was sequenced during a study of blood T cell repertoires in COVID-19. About the research overall: From T cells, B-cell-depleted T cells, or PBMCs came the material, which was cDNA or gDNA.

The authors' processing: Amplification with reference gene primers provided the estimates of nucleated cell counts. Some clones are missing from TCRdb's copy, which holds only in-frame ones; the method was immunoSEQ multiplex PCR. Clone size and the V and J calls come from that table; the DNA yielded D and trimming. The data contain about 220,000 clones, 65% to 90% of them singletons. Looked up from germline, CDR1 is MNHEY and CDR2 is SVGAGI. V was shortened by 4 bases and J by 5 bases, with 18 bases between the two germline ends. The CDR3 extends over 16 amino acids. The chain links TRBV6-5 to TRBJ1-5; tentative D call: TRBD1 (6 bases). The source of this sequence is a woman in her 70s with acute or convalescent COVID-19. The sequencing sample was made of peripheral blood. In DNA, the CDR3 is TGTGCCAGCAGTTCGGCTACCAGGGGTGTCTATCAGCCCCAGCATTTT. It specifies CASSSATRGVYQPQHF.